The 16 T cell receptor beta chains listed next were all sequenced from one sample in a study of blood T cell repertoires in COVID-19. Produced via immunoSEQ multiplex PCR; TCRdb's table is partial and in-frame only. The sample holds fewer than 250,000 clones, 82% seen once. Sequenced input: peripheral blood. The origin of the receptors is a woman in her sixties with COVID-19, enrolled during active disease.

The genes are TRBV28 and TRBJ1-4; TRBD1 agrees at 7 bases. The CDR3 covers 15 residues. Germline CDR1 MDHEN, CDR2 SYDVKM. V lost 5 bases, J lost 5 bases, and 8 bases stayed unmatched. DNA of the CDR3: TGTGCCAGCAGTCGCGCAGGGGGGCGGAATGAAAAACTGTTTTTT. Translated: CASSRAGGRNEKLFF.

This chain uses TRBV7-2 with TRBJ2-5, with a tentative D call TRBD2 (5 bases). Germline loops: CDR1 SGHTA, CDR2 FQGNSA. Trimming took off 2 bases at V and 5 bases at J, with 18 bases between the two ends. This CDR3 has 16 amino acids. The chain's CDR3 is CASSLWSTAGGETQYF. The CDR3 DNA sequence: TGTGCCAGCAGCTTATGGTCGACGGCCGGCGGGGAGACCCAGTACTTC.

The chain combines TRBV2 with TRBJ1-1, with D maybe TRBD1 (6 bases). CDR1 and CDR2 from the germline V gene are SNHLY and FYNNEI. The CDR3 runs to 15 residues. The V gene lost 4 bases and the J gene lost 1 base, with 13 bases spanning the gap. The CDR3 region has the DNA TGTGCCAGCAGTGTTTCAGGACAGACGAACACTGAAGCTTTCTTT. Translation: CASSVSGQTNTEAFF.

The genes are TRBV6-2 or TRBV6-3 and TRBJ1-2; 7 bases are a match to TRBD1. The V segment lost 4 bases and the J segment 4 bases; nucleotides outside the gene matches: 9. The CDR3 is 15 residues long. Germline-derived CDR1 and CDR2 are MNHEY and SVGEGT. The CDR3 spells CASSSPTGTVYGYTF. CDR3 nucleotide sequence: TGTGCCAGCAGTTCTCCGACAGGGACGGTCTATGGCTACACCTTC.

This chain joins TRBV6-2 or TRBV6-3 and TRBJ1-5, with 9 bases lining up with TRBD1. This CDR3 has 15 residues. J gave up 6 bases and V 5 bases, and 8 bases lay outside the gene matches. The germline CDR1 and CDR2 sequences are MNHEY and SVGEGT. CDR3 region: CASSLLGTGFQPQHF. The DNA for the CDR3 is TGTGCCAGCAGTCTGCTCGGGACAGGGTTTCAGCCCCAGCATTTT.

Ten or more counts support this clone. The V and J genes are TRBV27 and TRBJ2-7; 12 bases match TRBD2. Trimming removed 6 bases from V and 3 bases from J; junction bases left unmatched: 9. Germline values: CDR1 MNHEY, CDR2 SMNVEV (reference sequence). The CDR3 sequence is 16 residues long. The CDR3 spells CASRPSGLAGNYEQYV. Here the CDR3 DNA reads TGTGCCAGCAGACCCTCAGGACTAGCGGGAAACTACGAGCAGTACGTC.

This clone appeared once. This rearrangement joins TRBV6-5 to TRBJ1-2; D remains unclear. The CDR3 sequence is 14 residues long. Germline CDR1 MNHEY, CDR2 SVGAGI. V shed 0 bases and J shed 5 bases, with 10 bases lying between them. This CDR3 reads CASSYSAGEYGYTF. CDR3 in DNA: TGTGCCAGCAGTTACTCGGCAGGCGAATATGGCTACACCTTC.

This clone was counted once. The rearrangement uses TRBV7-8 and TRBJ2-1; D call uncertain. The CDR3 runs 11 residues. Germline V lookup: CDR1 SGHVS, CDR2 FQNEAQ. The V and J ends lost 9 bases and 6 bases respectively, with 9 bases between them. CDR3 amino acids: CARSPRNEQFF. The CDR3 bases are TGTGCCAGGAGCCCTCGCAATGAGCAGTTCTTC.

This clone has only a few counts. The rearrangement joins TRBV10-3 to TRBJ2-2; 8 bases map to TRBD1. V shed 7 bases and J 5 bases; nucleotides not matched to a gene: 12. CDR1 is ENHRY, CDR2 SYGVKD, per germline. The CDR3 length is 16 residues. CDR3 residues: CAIKSAGQGGTGELFF. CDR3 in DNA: TGTGCCATCAAATCCGCCGGACAGGGTGGGACCGGGGAGCTGTTTTTT.

CDR3 sequence reads: CASSPSETQYF. The CDR3 nucleotides are TGTGCCAGCTCACCTTCGGAGACCCAGTACTTC. The chain links TRBV18 to TRBJ2-5; no definite D call. Trimming took off 3 bases at V and 5 bases at J, with 4 bases between the two ends. Germline V lookup: CDR1 KGHSH, CDR2 LQKENI. The CDR3 extends over 11 amino acids.

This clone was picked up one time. CDR3 bases: TGTGCCAGCAGTTTGTTGGGCTCTCAGCCCCAGCATTTT. It is translated as CASSLLGSQPQHF. The genes are TRBV12-3 or TRBV12-4 and TRBJ1-5; D call uncertain. This CDR3 has 13 residues. V was cut by 3 bases and J by 6 bases, with 9 bases left in between.

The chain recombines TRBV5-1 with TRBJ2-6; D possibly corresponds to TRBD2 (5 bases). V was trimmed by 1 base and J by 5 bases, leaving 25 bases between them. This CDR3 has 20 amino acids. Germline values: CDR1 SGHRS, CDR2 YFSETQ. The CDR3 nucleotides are TGCGCCAGCAGCTTGACCCCCCTGGGTGAGAGGGCTGATCGGGCCAACGTCCTGACTTTC. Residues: CASSLTPLGERADRANVLTF.

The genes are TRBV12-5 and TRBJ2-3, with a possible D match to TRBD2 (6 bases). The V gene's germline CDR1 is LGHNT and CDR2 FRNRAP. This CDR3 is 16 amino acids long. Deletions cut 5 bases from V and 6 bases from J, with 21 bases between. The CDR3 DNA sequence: TGTGCTAGTGGTACGGGACTCCAGGGCGACATGGATACGCAGTATTTT. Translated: CASGTGLQGDMDTQYF.

The CDR3 nucleotides read TGTGCCAGCAGCTTGGCCCACGGCACCGGGGAGCTGTTTTTT. It codes for CASSLAHGTGELFF. The chain couples TRBV5-5 to TRBJ2-2, with unresolved D. The germline V gene has CDR1 SGHKS and CDR2 YYEKEE (reference sequence). CDR3 length equals 14 residues. Trimming shortened V by 0 bases and J by 4 bases, and 7 bases separated the two germline ends. The full variable domain, completed using reference TRBV5-5 and TRBJ2-2, is DAGVTQSPTHLIKTRGQQVTLRCSPISGHKSVSWYQQVLGQGPQFIFQYYEKEERGRGNFPDRFSARQFPNYSSELNVNALLLGDSALYLCASSLAHGTGELFFGEGSRLTVL.

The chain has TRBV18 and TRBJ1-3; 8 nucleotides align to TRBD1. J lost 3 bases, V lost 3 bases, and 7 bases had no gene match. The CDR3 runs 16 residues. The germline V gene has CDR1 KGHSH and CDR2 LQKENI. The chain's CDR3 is CASSPQDRVDGNTIYF. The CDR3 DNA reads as TGTGCCAGCTCACCCCAGGACAGGGTCGATGGAAACACCATATATTTT.

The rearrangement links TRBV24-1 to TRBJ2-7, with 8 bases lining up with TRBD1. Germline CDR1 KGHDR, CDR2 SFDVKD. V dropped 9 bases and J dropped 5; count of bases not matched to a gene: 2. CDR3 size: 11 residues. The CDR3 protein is CATADRDEQYF. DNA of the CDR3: TGTGCCACCGCGGACAGGGACGAGCAGTACTTC.